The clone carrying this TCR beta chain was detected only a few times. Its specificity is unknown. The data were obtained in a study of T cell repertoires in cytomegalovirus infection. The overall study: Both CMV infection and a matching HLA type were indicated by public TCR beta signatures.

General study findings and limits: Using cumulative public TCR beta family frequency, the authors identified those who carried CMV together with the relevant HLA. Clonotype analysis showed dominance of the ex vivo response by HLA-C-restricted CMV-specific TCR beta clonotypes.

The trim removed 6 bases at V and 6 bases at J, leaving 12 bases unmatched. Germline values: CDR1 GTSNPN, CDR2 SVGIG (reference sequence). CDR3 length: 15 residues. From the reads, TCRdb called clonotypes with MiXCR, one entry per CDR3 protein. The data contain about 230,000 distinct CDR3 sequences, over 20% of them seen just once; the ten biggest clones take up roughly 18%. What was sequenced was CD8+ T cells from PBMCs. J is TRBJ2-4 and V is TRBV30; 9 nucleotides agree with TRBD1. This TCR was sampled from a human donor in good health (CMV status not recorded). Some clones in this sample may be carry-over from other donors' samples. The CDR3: CACTGGDGAGNIQYF. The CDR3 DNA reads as TGTGCCTGCACAGGGGGCGACGGGGCCGGAAACATTCAGTACTTC.